These T cell receptor beta chains were read from a single sample in a study of shared T cell receptors in the human thymus. The repertoire was sequenced with immunoSEQ multiplex PCR; TCRdb's copy has only in-frame clones and lacks some. Altogether hundreds of thousands of clones are present, more than 75% being singletons, with the ten largest covering about 0.0094%. The same specimen was also included in a second study, on human thymus T cells.

The sequenced material came from thymocytes. These receptors were taken from a boy under two years old with a congenital heart defect. Both conserved end residues are part of each CDR3. A D gene is named only where the DNA matches it firmly. A row's size may be missing; if present it is once, few, many or a size class.

d_call: TRBD1; v_call: TRBV5-4; j_call: TRBJ2-2; clone_size: NA; cdr3_nt: TGTGCCAGCAGCTTTGTCCACAGGGGACGATTTGACACCGGGGAGCTGTTTTTT; cdr3_aa: CASSFVHRGRFDTGELFF
d_call: TRBD1; v_call: TRBV7-2; j_call: TRBJ2-2; clone_size: NA; cdr3_nt: TGTGCCAGCAGCTTCCCGCAACAGGGGTCCAGGGAGCTGTTTTTT; cdr3_aa: CASSFPQQGSRELFF
d_call: NA; v_call: TRBV6-5; j_call: TRBJ1-1; clone_size: once; cdr3_nt: TGTGCCAGCTGTACTAGGAGACACCAGAACACTGAAGCTTTCTTT; cdr3_aa: CASCTRRHQNTEAFF
d_call: NA; v_call: TRBV28; j_call: TRBJ1-1; clone_size: NA; cdr3_nt: TGTGCCAGCAGTCCACGCATCGGAGGGTTGGGCACTGAAGCTTTCTTT; cdr3_aa: CASSPRIGGLGTEAFF
d_call: TRBD2; v_call: TRBV4-3; j_call: TRBJ2-3; clone_size: few; cdr3_nt: TGCGCCAGCAGCCCCTCTCAGTGGCGGGAGGGCCTTACAGATACGCAGTATTTT; cdr3_aa: CASSPSQWREGLTDTQYF
d_call: TRBD1; v_call: TRBV19; j_call: TRBJ2-7; clone_size: NA; cdr3_nt: TGTGCCAGTAGTCAGGGGGCGGGGGAGCAGTACTTC; cdr3_aa: CASSQGAGEQYF
d_call: NA; v_call: TRBV9; j_call: TRBJ2-3; clone_size: NA; cdr3_nt: TGTGCCAGCAGCGTTATTGCGGCAGATACGCAGTATTTT; cdr3_aa: CASSVIAADTQYF
d_call: TRBD1; v_call: TRBV27; j_call: TRBJ1-2; clone_size: NA; cdr3_nt: TGTGCCAGCAGTTTCAGGGGGCTGGATGGCTACACCTTC; cdr3_aa: CASSFRGLDGYTF
d_call: NA; v_call: TRBV30; j_call: TRBJ1-6; clone_size: NA; cdr3_nt: TGTGCCTGGGAACCCCCGGTGGGACAACTCTATAATTCACCCCTCCACTTT; cdr3_aa: CAWEPPVGQLYNSPLHF
d_call: NA; v_call: TRBV19; j_call: TRBJ2-7; clone_size: NA; cdr3_nt: TGTGCCAGTAGTATAGACGGGGGATCCTACGAGCAGTACTTC; cdr3_aa: CASSIDGGSYEQYF
d_call: TRBD1; v_call: TRBV19; j_call: TRBJ2-5; clone_size: NA; cdr3_nt: TGTGCCAGTAGTACCGCTACGGGACAGGGGCGGCAAGAGACCCAGTACTTC; cdr3_aa: CASSTATGQGRQETQYF
d_call: NA; v_call: TRBV5-1; j_call: TRBJ1-6; clone_size: NA; cdr3_nt: TGCGCCAGCAGCCGCGGGACCGGGGAGGAGATAATAGGTTCACCCCTCCACTTT; cdr3_aa: CASSRGTGEEIIGSPLHF
d_call: TRBD1; v_call: TRBV5-4; j_call: TRBJ1-1; clone_size: few; cdr3_nt: TGTGCCAGCAGCGTGACAGGGATCGGAGCTTTCTTT; cdr3_aa: CASSVTGIGAFF
d_call: TRBD2; v_call: TRBV5-1; j_call: TRBJ2-1; clone_size: NA; cdr3_nt: TGCGCCAGCAGCTTGGTCCGGGGACTAGCGGGAGGGCCCTCGAGTGGAGAGCAGTTCTTC; cdr3_aa: CASSLVRGLAGGPSSGEQFF
d_call: NA; v_call: TRBV18; j_call: TRBJ2-2; clone_size: few; cdr3_nt: TGTGCCAGCTCACCTCTCAGCGGAACAAGCAGCTCTGGCACCGGGGAGCTGTTTTTT; cdr3_aa: CASSPLSGTSSSGTGELFF
d_call: TRBD1; v_call: TRBV28; j_call: TRBJ1-3; clone_size: NA; cdr3_nt: TGTGCCAGCAGTAACCGGGACAGGGAGGACACCATATATTTT; cdr3_aa: CASSNRDREDTIYF
d_call: NA; v_call: TRBV4-1; j_call: TRBJ1-1; clone_size: NA; cdr3_nt: TGCGCCAGCAGCACGATAGGGACTCCTGAAGCTTTCTTT; cdr3_aa: CASSTIGTPEAFF
d_call: NA; v_call: TRBV4-1; j_call: TRBJ1-2; clone_size: NA; cdr3_nt: TGCGCCAGCAGCCAAGATGTTCAGATCGGGTACTATGGCTACACCTTC; cdr3_aa: CASSQDVQIGYYGYTF
d_call: NA; v_call: TRBV18; j_call: TRBJ1-1; clone_size: few; cdr3_nt: TGTGCCAGCTCAATAGGTACAGGGTGGGACACTGAAGCTTTCTTT; cdr3_aa: CASSIGTGWDTEAFF
d_call: NA; v_call: TRBV20-1; j_call: TRBJ2-1; clone_size: NA; cdr3_nt: TGCAGAGGGGGGGGGCCGGGTGAGCAGTTCTTC; cdr3_aa: CRGGGPGEQFF
d_call: TRBD1; v_call: TRBV28; j_call: TRBJ1-4; clone_size: NA; cdr3_nt: TGTGCCAGCAATCAGACAGGGCCGGGGGATGAAAAACTGTTTTTT; cdr3_aa: CASNQTGPGDEKLFF
d_call: NA; v_call: TRBV2; j_call: TRBJ2-1; clone_size: NA; cdr3_nt: TGTGCCAGCAGTGAACGACCACCGGGAAAGGACAATGAGCAGTTCTTC; cdr3_aa: CASSERPPGKDNEQFF
d_call: NA; v_call: TRBV28; j_call: TRBJ2-7; clone_size: NA; cdr3_nt: TGTGCCAGCAGTTCCTCGGACAGGGAGGGCTACGAGCAGTACTTC; cdr3_aa: CASSSSDREGYEQYF
d_call: TRBD2; v_call: TRBV28; j_call: TRBJ2-7; clone_size: NA; cdr3_nt: TGTGCCAGCAGTCCAATGCGGGAGGCCAGCTCCTACGAGCAGTACTTC; cdr3_aa: CASSPMREASSYEQYF
d_call: NA; v_call: TRBV27; j_call: TRBJ2-1; clone_size: NA; cdr3_nt: TGTGCCAGCAGTTTATGCCTCGGACAGACCAATGAGCAGTTCTTC; cdr3_aa: CASSLCLGQTNEQFF
d_call: TRBD1; v_call: TRBV27; j_call: TRBJ2-7; clone_size: NA; cdr3_nt: TGTGCCAGCAGTTTTAAAGGCAGGGGGTCTCACGAGCAGTACTTC; cdr3_aa: CASSFKGRGSHEQYF
d_call: NA; v_call: TRBV4-3; j_call: TRBJ2-2; clone_size: once; cdr3_nt: TGCGCCAGCAGCCAAGCAAACGCCTCGGGGAGTCCCGGGGAGCTGTTTTTT; cdr3_aa: CASSQANASGSPGELFF
d_call: TRBD1; v_call: TRBV28; j_call: TRBJ2-2; clone_size: NA; cdr3_nt: TGTGCCAGCAGGGGGACAGGGGTGGCCGGGGAGCTGTTTTTT; cdr3_aa: CASRGTGVAGELFF
d_call: NA; v_call: TRBV7-6; j_call: TRBJ1-4; clone_size: NA; cdr3_nt: TGTGCCAGCAGCTTAGGGCCAGGGGAAAGTCTAACTAATGAAAAACTGTTTTTT; cdr3_aa: CASSLGPGESLTNEKLFF
d_call: TRBD2; v_call: TRBV27; j_call: TRBJ2-3; clone_size: NA; cdr3_nt: TGTGCCAGCAACCTAGCGGGAGGGCCGGATACGCAGTATTTT; cdr3_aa: CASNLAGGPDTQYF
d_call: TRBD2; v_call: TRBV4-3; j_call: TRBJ2-1; clone_size: NA; cdr3_nt: TGCGCCAGCAGCCCTAGCGGGGTCTCCTACAATGAGCAGTTCTTC; cdr3_aa: CASSPSGVSYNEQFF
d_call: TRBD1; v_call: TRBV28; j_call: TRBJ2-7; clone_size: NA; cdr3_nt: TGTGCCAGCAGTTTTTGGGACAGAACATACGAGCAGTACTTC; cdr3_aa: CASSFWDRTYEQYF
d_call: NA; v_call: TRBV27; j_call: TRBJ2-1; clone_size: NA; cdr3_nt: TGTGCCAGCACGGGGTTAGGAACCTACAATGAGCAGTTCTTC; cdr3_aa: CASTGLGTYNEQFF
d_call: NA; v_call: TRBV29-1; j_call: TRBJ1-1; clone_size: NA; cdr3_nt: TGCAGCGTTGAGATACAGACAGGTTGGAACACTGAAGCTTTCTTT; cdr3_aa: CSVEIQTGWNTEAFF
d_call: TRBD2; v_call: TRBV5-4; j_call: TRBJ2-7; clone_size: NA; cdr3_nt: TGTGCCAGCAGCTACCAGCGGGGTAATTCCTACGAGCAGTACTTC; cdr3_aa: CASSYQRGNSYEQYF
d_call: TRBD2; v_call: TRBV12-5; j_call: TRBJ2-1; clone_size: NA; cdr3_nt: TGTGCTAGTGGTTTGACCGGGGGGAGTTACAATGAGCAGTTCTTC; cdr3_aa: CASGLTGGSYNEQFF
d_call: NA; v_call: TRBV6-6; j_call: TRBJ1-4; clone_size: NA; cdr3_nt: TGTGCCAGCATTTCACTTTTGGATGCTGCGGGCGAAAAACTGTTTTTT; cdr3_aa: CASISLLDAAGEKLFF
d_call: TRBD1; v_call: TRBV11-3; j_call: TRBJ2-7; clone_size: NA; cdr3_nt: TGTGCCAGCAGCTTAGACTCGGGACAGGGGTCCTACGAGCAGTACTTC; cdr3_aa: CASSLDSGQGSYEQYF
d_call: NA; v_call: TRBV2; j_call: TRBJ1-4; clone_size: NA; cdr3_nt: TGTGCCAGCAGTGAAGATGGAGGCATCCAAAAACTGTTTTTT; cdr3_aa: CASSEDGGIQKLFF
d_call: TRBD1; v_call: TRBV2; j_call: TRBJ2-7; clone_size: few; cdr3_nt: TGTGCCAGCAGACCCAAGGACAGGCGGCCCTACGAGCAGTACTTC; cdr3_aa: CASRPKDRRPYEQYF
d_call: TRBD1; v_call: TRBV15; j_call: TRBJ1-6; clone_size: NA; cdr3_nt: TGTGCCACCAGCAGAGAGGACAGGCGCTCTCTACCTTCGTATTCACCCCTCCACTTT; cdr3_aa: CATSREDRRSLPSYSPLHF
d_call: NA; v_call: TRBV6-5; j_call: TRBJ2-3; clone_size: NA; cdr3_nt: TGTGCCAGCAGTTATCGGGATACGCAGTATTTT; cdr3_aa: CASSYRDTQYF
d_call: NA; v_call: TRBV28; j_call: TRBJ1-2; clone_size: once; cdr3_nt: TGTGCCAGCAGTTCCCCCCACCGACAGGCAAACTATGGCTACACCTTC; cdr3_aa: CASSSPHRQANYGYTF
d_call: NA; v_call: TRBV5-6; j_call: TRBJ2-7; clone_size: NA; cdr3_nt: TGTGCCAGCAGCTATAGAACAGGGTTCGAGCAGTACTTC; cdr3_aa: CASSYRTGFEQYF
d_call: TRBD2; v_call: TRBV7-2; j_call: TRBJ2-3; clone_size: NA; cdr3_nt: TGTGCCAGCAGCCTAGCGGGGCCAGGCGATACGCAGTATTTT; cdr3_aa: CASSLAGPGDTQYF
d_call: TRBD2; v_call: TRBV6-1; j_call: TRBJ2-7; clone_size: NA; cdr3_nt: TGTGCCACCAAGCGGGGTGGTTGGGCGGCCTACGAGCAGTACTTC; cdr3_aa: CATKRGGWAAYEQYF
d_call: TRBD1; v_call: TRBV2; j_call: TRBJ2-7; clone_size: NA; cdr3_nt: TGTGCCAGCACGACAGGGGCCCCCCTATTTGGTTACATCTTGGATAAGGACGAGCAGTACTTC; cdr3_aa: CASTTGAPLFGYILDKDEQYF